This T cell receptor (beta chain) was sequenced during a study of cytomegalovirus exposure and HLA in healthy donors. The study's findings and limits: It was shown in a later analysis that HLA-associated TCR beta chains were more clonally expanded than other, equally common chains. TCR beta chain V- and J-gene trimming was linked, in a later analysis, to a missense variant in DCLRE1C.

PCR used 60 Vbeta primers and 13 Jbeta primers. The table came from immunoSEQ multiplex PCR; TCRdb's copy has only in-frame clones and leaves some out. Among about 96,000 clones listed, 65% to 80% were seen once. This cohort consisted of healthy bone marrow donors. Concerning this clone itself: What it binds is not known.

With V trimmed by 4 bases and J by 4 bases, 9 bases remained unmatched. Per the germline V gene, CDR1 is SGHNT and CDR2 is YYREEE (reference sequence). CDR3 length equals 16 residues. Sequenced material: PBMCs. The sequence came from a woman in her 70s in good health and CMV-seropositive. This chain links TRBV5-4 with TRBJ2-2; 8 bases match TRBD1. The CDR3 sequence is CASSERTGRVTGELFF. The DNA for the CDR3 is TGTGCCAGCAGCGAACGGACAGGGAGAGTCACCGGGGAGCTGTTTTTT.